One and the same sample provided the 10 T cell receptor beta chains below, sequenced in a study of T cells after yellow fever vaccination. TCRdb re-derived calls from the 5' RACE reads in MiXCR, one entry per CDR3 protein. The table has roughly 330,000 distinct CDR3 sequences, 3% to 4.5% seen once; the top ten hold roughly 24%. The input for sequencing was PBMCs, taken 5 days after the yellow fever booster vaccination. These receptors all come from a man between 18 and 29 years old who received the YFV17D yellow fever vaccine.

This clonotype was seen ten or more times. The CDR3 DNA reads as TGTGCCAGCAGTTATTCTACAGGGAAGACCCAGTACTTC. Residues: CASSYSTGKTQYF. This rearrangement joins TRBV6-5 to TRBJ2-5; D is perhaps TRBD1 (6 bases). This CDR3 is built from 13 residues. Trimming cost V 3 bases and J 6 bases, with 11 bases left between them. The V gene's germline CDR1 is MNHEY and CDR2 SVGAGI.

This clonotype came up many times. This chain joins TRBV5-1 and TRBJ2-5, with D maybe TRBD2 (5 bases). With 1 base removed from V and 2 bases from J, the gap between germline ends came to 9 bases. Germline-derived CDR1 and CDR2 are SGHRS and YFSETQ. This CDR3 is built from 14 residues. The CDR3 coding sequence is TGCGCCAGCAGCTTGATGGACTTTCAAGAGACCCAGTACTTC. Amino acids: CASSLMDFQETQYF. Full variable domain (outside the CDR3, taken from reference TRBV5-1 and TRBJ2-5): KAGVTQTPRYLIKTRGQQVTLSCSPISGHRSVSWYQQTPGQGLQFLFEYFSETQRNKGNFPGRFSGRQFSNSRSEMNVSTLELGDSALYLCASSLMDFQETQYFGPGTRLLVL.

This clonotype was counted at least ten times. For the CDR3, the DNA is TGTGCCAGCAGCCTTGGACTAGCTGGGGCCAACGTCCTGACTTTC. The encoded protein is CASSLGLAGANVLTF. This sequence joins TRBV7-3 and TRBJ2-6; 7 bases map to TRBD2. The V gene end was trimmed by 5 bases and the J gene end by 2 bases; junction bases not matched to a gene: 3. The CDR3 is 15 residues long. CDR1 and CDR2 (germline): SGHTA, FQGTGA.

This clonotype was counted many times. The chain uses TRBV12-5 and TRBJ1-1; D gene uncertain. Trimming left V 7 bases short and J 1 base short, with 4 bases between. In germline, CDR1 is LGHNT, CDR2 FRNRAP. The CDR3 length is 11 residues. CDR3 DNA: TGTGCTAGTGAGGAGAACACTGAAGCTTTCTTT. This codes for CASEENTEAFF.

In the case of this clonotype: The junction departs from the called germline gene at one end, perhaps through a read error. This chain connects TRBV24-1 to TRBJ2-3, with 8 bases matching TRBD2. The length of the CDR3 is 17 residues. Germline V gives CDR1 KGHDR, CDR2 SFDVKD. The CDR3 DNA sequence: TGTGCCACCAGTGATCTGGCGGGGGGAAGAAGCACAGATACGCTGTATTTT. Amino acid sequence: CATSDLAGGRSTDTLYF.

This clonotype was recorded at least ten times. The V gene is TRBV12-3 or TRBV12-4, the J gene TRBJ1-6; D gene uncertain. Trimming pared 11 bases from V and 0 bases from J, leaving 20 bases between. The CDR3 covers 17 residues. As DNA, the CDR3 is TGTGCCTCTAGACACCAAATACAACCCTCCTATAATTCACCCCTCCACTTT. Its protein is CASRHQIQPSYNSPLHF.

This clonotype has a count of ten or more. CDR3 protein: CASSLDKLASGDSTDTQYF. CDR3 nucleotide sequence: TGCGCCAGCAGCTTGGATAAGTTGGCTAGCGGGGATAGCACAGATACGCAGTATTTT. V usage is TRBV5-1 and J usage is TRBJ2-3; 9 bases are a match to TRBD2. Losses at the gene ends were 0 bases for V and 0 bases for J; bases not matched to a gene: 11. The length of the CDR3 is 19 residues. Per the germline V gene, CDR1 is SGHRS and CDR2 is YFSETQ.

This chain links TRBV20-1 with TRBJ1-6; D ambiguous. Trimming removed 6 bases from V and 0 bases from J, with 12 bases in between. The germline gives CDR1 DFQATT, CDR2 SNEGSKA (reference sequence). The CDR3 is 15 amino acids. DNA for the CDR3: TGCAGTGCAAGTAGACTGAGCTCCTATAATTCACCCCTCCACTTT. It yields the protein CSASRLSSYNSPLHF.

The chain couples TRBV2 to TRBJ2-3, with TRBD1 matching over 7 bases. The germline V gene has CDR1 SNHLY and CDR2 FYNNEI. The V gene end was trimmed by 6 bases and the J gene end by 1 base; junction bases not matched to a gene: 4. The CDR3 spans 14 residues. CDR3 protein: CASSRDRRTDTQYF. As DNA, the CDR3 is TGTGCCAGCAGCCGGGACAGACGCACAGATACGCAGTATTTT. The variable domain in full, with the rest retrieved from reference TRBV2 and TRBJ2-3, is EPEVTQTPSHQVTQMGQEVILRCVPISNHLYFYWYRQILGQKVEFLVSFYNNEISEKSEIFDDQFSVERPDGSNFTLKIRSTKLEDSAMYFCASSRDRRTDTQYFGPGTRLTVL.

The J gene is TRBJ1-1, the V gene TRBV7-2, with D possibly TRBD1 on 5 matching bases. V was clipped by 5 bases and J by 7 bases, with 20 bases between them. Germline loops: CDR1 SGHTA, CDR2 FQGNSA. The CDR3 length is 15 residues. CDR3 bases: TGTGCCAGCAGCACCCGCGGGGGGGGGACTATTGAAGCTTTCTTT. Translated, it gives CASSTRGGGTIEAFF.